A single sample gave rise to the 31 T cell receptor beta chains below, sequenced in a study of shared clonotypes between healthy human individuals. It was CD45RO-negative cells, positively selected for CCR7, that made up naive CD8 cells, with terminally differentiated effector memory CD45RA+ cells excluded. Generated by immunoSEQ multiplex PCR, the TCRdb table keeps only in-frame clones and is missing some. Of 750,000 to 1,000,000 clones detected, almost 95% appear once; the ten largest clones hold nearly 25%. Material for sequencing was naive CD8+ T cells sorted from blood. Every receptor here comes from a man in his thirties or forties in good health.

This chain connects TRBV5-1 to TRBJ1-1; D might be TRBD1 (6 bases). Germline V gene sequence: CDR1 SGHRS, CDR2 YFSETQ. This CDR3 spans 17 amino acids. Trimming took 4 bases from V and 5 from J, leaving 24 bases between them. CDR3 loop: CASSPNRDGSMETEAFF. The CDR3 coding sequence is TGCGCCAGCAGCCCGAACAGGGATGGTAGTATGGAAACTGAAGCTTTCTTT. The entire variable domain, with the rest obtained from reference TRBV5-1 and TRBJ1-1, is as follows: KAGVTQTPRYLIKTRGQQVTLSCSPISGHRSVSWYQQTPGQGLQFLFEYFSETQRNKGNFPGRFSGRQFSNSRSEMNVSTLELGDSALYLCASSPNRDGSMETEAFFGQGTRLTVV.

This rearrangement joins TRBV7-9 to TRBJ2-2; a weak D match, TRBD2 (5 bases). This CDR3 is 16 amino acids long. The germline CDR1 and CDR2 sequences are SEHNR and FQNEAQ (reference sequence). Trimming cost V 5 bases and J 0 bases, with 13 bases left between them. CDR3 region: CASSDMRASNTGELFF. In nucleotides, the CDR3 is TGTGCCAGCAGCGATATGAGGGCCTCGAACACCGGGGAGCTGTTTTTT. The full variable domain, with the rest looked up from reference TRBV7-9 and TRBJ2-2, is DTGVSQNPRHKITKRGQNVTFRCDPISEHNRLYWYRQTLGQGPEFLTYFQNEAQLEKSRLLSDRFSAERPKGSFSTLEIQRTEQGDSAMYLCASSDMRASNTGELFFGEGSRLTVL.

The rearrangement links TRBV27 to TRBJ2-5; D remains unclear. The CDR3 spans 14 residues. Trimming stripped 3 bases from V and 2 bases from J, with 10 bases between. CDR1 is MNHEY and CDR2 is SMNVEV in the germline V gene (reference sequence). The CDR3 DNA reads TGTGCCAGCAGTTTTTTCGGCCAACAAGAGACCCAGTACTTC. It is translated as CASSFFGQQETQYF.

This chain connects TRBV5-4 to TRBJ1-5; D is uncertain. CDR1 is SGHNT and CDR2 is YYREEE in the germline V gene (reference sequence). The CDR3 length is 13 residues. V was clipped by 2 bases and J by 9 bases, with 12 bases between them. The CDR3 coding sequence is TGTGCCAGCAGCTTTGGGCAGCTCGGGCCCCAGCATTTT. Its translation is CASSFGQLGPQHF. Looking up the rest from reference TRBV5-4 and TRBJ1-5 gives the full variable domain: ETGVTQSPTHLIKTRGQQVTLRCSSQSGHNTVSWYQQALGQGPQFIFQYYREEENGRGNFPPRFSGLQFPNYSSELNVNALELDDSALYLCASSFGQLGPQHFGDGTRLSIL.

The chain carries TRBV9 and TRBJ2-3, with D possibly matching TRBD1 (6 bases). The CDR3 covers 16 residues. The germline V and J ends were trimmed by 0 bases and 2 bases, with 13 bases remaining between them. Germline lookup yields CDR1 SGDLS and CDR2 YYNGEE. CDR3 amino acids: CASSVETGDYTDTQYF. CDR3 in DNA: TGTGCCAGCAGCGTAGAGACAGGAGATTACACAGATACGCAGTATTTT. Based on the CDR3 plus reference TRBV9 and TRBJ2-3, the full variable domain is DSGVTQTPKHLITATGQRVTLRCSPRSGDLSVYWYQQSLDQGLQFLIQYYNGEERAKGNILERFSAQQFPDLHSELNLSSLELGDSALYFCASSVETGDYTDTQYFGPGTRLTVL.

The rearrangement uses TRBV6-5 and TRBJ1-5; D is unclear. The CDR3 contains 14 residues. From germline, CDR1 is MNHEY and CDR2 SVGAGI. Trimming stripped 5 bases from V and 0 bases from J, with 8 bases between. DNA of the CDR3: TGTGCCAGCAGTGAGGGATATAGCAATCAGCCCCAGCATTTT. It specifies CASSEGYSNQPQHF.

This clone was detected once. An end of the junction differs from the germline gene, which may be a read error. The V call is TRBV7-9, the J call TRBJ1-5; possible D gene TRBD1, 6 bases. This CDR3 has 14 amino acids. Germline CDR1 is SEHNR and CDR2 is FQNEAQ (reference sequence). The CDR3 loop is CASSLGGINQPQHF. In DNA form, the CDR3 reads TGTGCCAGCAGTTTAGGGGGGATCAATCAGCCCCAGCATTTT.

Only a few counts were recorded for this clone. V is TRBV6-6 and J is TRBJ1-2, with D perhaps matching TRBD1 (6 bases). Germline CDR1 reads MNHNY; CDR2 reads SVGAGI (reference sequence). Trimming left V 6 bases short and J 7 bases short, with 21 bases between. The CDR3 loop spans 15 amino acids. This CDR3 reads CASSENLGQNRGYTF. DNA of the CDR3: TGTGCCAGCAGCGAAAACCTAGGACAGAACCGTGGCTACACCTTC.

The rearrangement joins TRBV25-1 to TRBJ2-3; weak D call: TRBD2 (5 bases). Germline CDR1 reads MGHDK; CDR2 reads SYGVNS. Deletions cut 4 bases from V and 7 bases from J, with 21 bases between. This CDR3 is built from 16 residues. The CDR3 coding sequence is TGTGCCAGCAGTGTTGATTGGAGCGGTAACCTATATACGCAGTATTTT. Its translation is CASSVDWSGNLYTQYF.

V and J are TRBV7-8 and TRBJ1-5, with unresolved D. The germline V gene has CDR1 SGHVS and CDR2 FQNEAQ. Between the trimmed V and J ends, which lost 2 bases and 2 bases, there was a span of 10 bases. This CDR3 is 15 amino acids long. This CDR3 is CASSLRVQGNQPQHF. The CDR3 DNA reads as TGTGCCAGCAGCTTACGGGTCCAGGGCAATCAGCCCCAGCATTTT.

A note on this clone: This CDR3 is missing its conserved last phenylalanine or tryptophan, likely due to a read error. The chain carries TRBV6-1 and TRBJ2-7; TRBD1 might be the D (5 bases). Germline V gene lookup returns CDR1 MNHNS and CDR2 SASEGT. Trimming took 5 bases from V and 2 from J, leaving 10 bases between them. This CDR3 is built from 13 residues. The chain's CDR3 is CASSLGHTYEQYL. As DNA, the CDR3 is TGTGCCAGCAGTCTCGGACACACCTACGAGCAGTACCTC.

This clone has only one observation. The chain recombines TRBV6-5 with TRBJ2-1; 11 nucleotides match TRBD1. The CDR3 spans 14 residues. The ends lost 6 bases at V and 5 bases at J; junction bases unmatched: 3. Germline V gene lookup returns CDR1 MNHEY and CDR2 SVGAGI. CDR3 sequence (DNA): TGTGCCAGCAGCGGACAGGGGGCCCACAATGAGCAGTTCTTC. It encodes CASSGQGAHNEQFF.

The rearrangement joins TRBV9 to TRBJ2-1, with D unresolved. CDR1 and CDR2 from the germline V gene are SGDLS and YYNGEE. The V end lost 4 bases, the J end lost 12 bases, and 8 bases lay between the germline ends. The CDR3 contains 10 residues. The CDR3 spells CASSPRRQFF. CDR3 DNA: TGTGCCAGCAGCCCTAGGCGGCAGTTCTTC.

The V gene is TRBV11-3, the J gene TRBJ2-1; 7 bases are a match to TRBD2. This CDR3 contains 16 residues. V shed 5 bases and J 3 bases; nucleotides not matched to a gene: 10. The germline V gene has CDR1 SGHNT and CDR2 YENEEA. The CDR3 nucleotides read TGTGCCAGCAGCCGGACCACAACTAGCGTCTACAATGAGCAGTTCTTC. Residues: CASSRTTTSVYNEQFF.

The rearrangement joins TRBV27 to TRBJ2-7, with D perhaps TRBD1 (6 bases). V lost 5 bases to trimming and J lost 5 bases, with 25 bases between them. Germline CDR1 MNHEY, CDR2 SMNVEV (reference sequence). The CDR3 consists of 17 residues. Here the CDR3 DNA reads TGTGCCAGCAGTCCCCTTTCCACAGGGCTCATCGGCCACGAGCAGTACTTC. Protein: CASSPLSTGLIGHEQYF.

This chain joins TRBV4-2 and TRBJ1-1, with D possibly matching TRBD1 (5 bases). This CDR3 comprises 14 residues. V shed 0 bases and J shed 4 bases, with 9 bases lying between them. The V gene's germline CDR1 is LGHNA and CDR2 YNFKEQ. This CDR3 is CASSQERGLTEAFF. The CDR3 DNA reads TGTGCCAGCAGCCAAGAGAGGGGCCTCACTGAAGCTTTCTTT.

The chain combines TRBV30 with TRBJ2-7, with TRBD2 matching 8 bases. Germline V gene data show CDR1 as GTSNPN and CDR2 as SVGIG (reference sequence). V trimming: 2 bases; J trimming: 6 bases; junction bases outside the gene matches: 9. This CDR3 region has 14 residues. CDR3 region: CAWSFSTSGREQYF. The CDR3 nucleotides are TGTGCCTGGAGTTTTTCAACTAGCGGTCGCGAGCAGTACTTC.

DNA for the CDR3: TGTGCCAGCAGTGACGACAGCGAAAAACTGTTTTTT. This codes for CASSDDSEKLFF. This sequence joins TRBV2 and TRBJ1-4, with D tentatively TRBD1 (5 bases). The CDR3 length is 12 residues. The germline V and J ends were trimmed by 3 bases and 8 bases, with 7 bases remaining between them. Germline CDR1 is SNHLY and CDR2 is FYNNEI.

CDR3 protein: CASSIWGYEQYF. CDR3 coding DNA: TGTGCCAGTAGTATATGGGGGTACGAGCAGTACTTC. The chain links TRBV19 to TRBJ2-7; tentatively, D is TRBD1 or TRBD2 (5 bases each). CDR3 length: 12 residues. Germline loops: CDR1 LNHDA, CDR2 SQIVND (reference sequence). Trimming shortened V by 2 bases and J by 4 bases, and 6 bases separated the two germline ends. The full variable domain, completed using reference TRBV19 and TRBJ2-7, is DGGITQSPKYLFRKEGQNVTLSCEQNLNHDAMYWYRQDPGQGLRLIYYSQIVNDFQKGDIAEGYSVSREKKESFPLTVTSAQKNPTAFYLCASSIWGYEQYFGPGTRLTVT.

The rearrangement joins TRBV27 to TRBJ1-1; D not certain. CDR3 length equals 11 residues. The V end lost 4 bases, the J end lost 11 bases, and 11 bases lay between the germline ends. Germline lookup yields CDR1 MNHEY and CDR2 SMNVEV (reference sequence). This chain's CDR3 is CASSSWVRAFF. CDR3 DNA sequence: TGTGCCAGCAGTTCGTGGGTTCGGGCTTTCTTT.

The chain is built from TRBV25-1 and TRBJ1-3, with a tentative D call TRBD1 (5 bases). CDR1 MGHDK and CDR2 SYGVNS come from the germline V gene. The CDR3 totals 16 residues. Trimming took off 1 base at V and 0 bases at J, with 10 bases between the two ends. In nucleotides, the CDR3 is TGTGCCAGCAGTGAATGGCGGGACTACTCTGGAAACACCATATATTTT. This encodes CASSEWRDYSGNTIYF.

This clone appeared a few times. Within the sample, other DNA sequences also encode this same CDR3. The chain links TRBV27 to TRBJ2-7; D unresolved. Looked up from germline, CDR1 is MNHEY and CDR2 is SMNVEV (reference sequence). The CDR3 has 13 amino acids. The V end lost 3 bases, the J end lost 0 bases, and 6 bases lay between the germline ends. CDR3 protein: CASSFASSYEQYF. CDR3 coding DNA: TGTGCCAGCAGTTTCGCTAGCTCCTACGAGCAGTACTTC.

The rearrangement uses TRBV27 and TRBJ1-1, with 9 nucleotides matching TRBD1. The CDR3 extends over 15 amino acids. The germline CDR1 and CDR2 sequences are MNHEY and SMNVEV (reference sequence). V lost 5 bases, J lost 6 bases, and 10 bases stayed unmatched. CDR3 DNA sequence: TGTGCCAGCAGTCCGCAACAGGGGGCGGTCGCTGAAGCTTTCTTT. It is translated as CASSPQQGAVAEAFF.

This chain joins TRBV11-2 and TRBJ2-7; D may be TRBD1 or TRBD2 (5 bases each). V shed 11 bases and J shed 3 bases, with 17 bases lying between them. The CDR3 is 13 residues long. Germline values: CDR1 SGHAT, CDR2 FQNNGV. The CDR3 DNA sequence: TGTGCCTCTCGGGGCAAACCCGTCTACGAGCAGTACTTC. The encoded protein is CASRGKPVYEQYF.

The chain recombines TRBV4-3 with TRBJ2-7; a weak D match, TRBD1 (5 bases). V was cut by 1 base and J by 3 bases, with 10 bases left in between. Per the germline V gene, CDR1 is LGHNA and CDR2 is YSLEER. This CDR3 comprises 14 residues. Here the CDR3 DNA reads TGCGCCAGCAGCCAAGTAGAGCAGGGCTACGAGCAGTACTTC. It specifies CASSQVEQGYEQYF.

This clone was observed once. The chain links TRBV7-6 to TRBJ1-1; no definite D call. Trimming pared 4 bases from V and 4 bases from J, leaving 10 bases between. Germline loops: CDR1 SGHVS, CDR2 FNYEAQ. The CDR3 runs 13 residues. CDR3 coding DNA: TGTGCCAGCAGCTCCGAAGCGGGCACTGAAGCTTTCTTT. Its protein product is CASSSEAGTEAFF.

V gene TRBV29-1 combines with J gene TRBJ2-7; either TRBD1 or TRBD2 may supply D (7 bases each). V gave up 3 bases and J gave up 3 bases, with 15 bases separating them. This CDR3 spans 14 amino acids. Germline V gene lookup returns CDR1 SQVTM and CDR2 ANQGSEA. The CDR3 here is CSVESAGGGYEQYF. The CDR3, as DNA: TGCAGCGTTGAGTCGGCAGGGGGGGGCTACGAGCAGTACTTC.

This clone occurred once. This chain joins TRBV9 and TRBJ2-1; the match to TRBD2 covers 9 bases. The CDR3 spans 17 residues. Trimming cost V 0 bases and J 3 bases; bases outside gene matches: 7. Germline CDR1 is SGDLS and CDR2 is YYNGEE. CDR3 sequence reads: CASSVEGLAGIYNEQFF. CDR3 sequence (DNA): TGTGCCAGCAGCGTAGAGGGTCTAGCGGGGATCTACAATGAGCAGTTCTTC. Based on the CDR3 plus reference TRBV9 and TRBJ2-1, the full variable domain is DSGVTQTPKHLITATGQRVTLRCSPRSGDLSVYWYQQSLDQGLQFLIQYYNGEERAKGNILERFSAQQFPDLHSELNLSSLELGDSALYFCASSVEGLAGIYNEQFFGPGTRLTVL.

DNA of the CDR3: TGTGCCAGCAGTGGGCAGAGCTCCTACGAGCAGTACTTC. It encodes CASSGQSSYEQYF. This chain connects TRBV5-4 to TRBJ2-7; no firm D call. Germline CDR1 reads SGHNT; CDR2 reads YYREEE (reference sequence). V was clipped by 5 bases and J by 0 bases, with 9 bases between them. The CDR3 is 13 residues long.

The chain combines TRBV6-5 with TRBJ2-5; unclear D gene. CDR3 length equals 13 residues. V lost 2 bases, J lost 1 base, and 5 bases lay in between. Germline CDR1 is MNHEY and CDR2 is SVGAGI. The CDR3: CASSYGFQETQYF. The CDR3, as DNA: TGTGCCAGCAGTTACGGGTTCCAAGAGACCCAGTACTTC.

This chain joins TRBV12-5 and TRBJ2-5; D gene unclear. Germline-derived CDR1 and CDR2 are LGHNT and FRNRAP. The CDR3 totals 11 residues. Trimming left V 6 bases short and J 3 bases short, with 5 bases between. The CDR3 coding sequence is TGTGCTAGTGGATTCAAAGAGACCCAGTACTTC. Encoded protein: CASGFKETQYF. The full variable domain, rest sourced from reference TRBV12-5 and TRBJ2-5, is DARVTQTPRHKVTEMGQEVTMRCQPILGHNTVFWYRQTMMQGLELLAYFRNRAPLDDSGMPKDRFSAEMPDATLATLKIQPSEPRDSAVYFCASGFKETQYFGPGTRLLVL.